This T cell receptor beta chain was sequenced for a study of blood T cell repertoires in COVID-19. About the study: Samples of COVID-19 (acute and convalescent) were obtained from the United States, Italy and Spain. From T cells, B-cell-depleted T cells, or PBMCs came the material, which was cDNA or gDNA.

Generated by immunoSEQ multiplex PCR, the TCRdb table keeps only in-frame clones and is missing some. The table lists hundreds of thousands of clones, approximately 90% of them singletons. Germline assignment: CDR1 MDHEN and CDR2 SYDVKM. This CDR3 region has 11 residues. Trimming left V 11 bases short and J 3 bases short, with 8 bases between. Sequencing was performed on peripheral blood. The rearrangement joins TRBV28 to TRBJ1-3; no firm D call. This receptor was identified in a woman aged 55-75 years with acute or convalescent COVID-19. The CDR3 coding sequence is TGTGCCTCGAGTTTTGGAAACACCATATATTTT. Translation gives CASSFGNTIYF.